This T cell receptor (beta chain) is from a study of T-cell memory formation after mild COVID-19 (dated by TCRdb to the early 2020s). In terms of the full investigation: TCR sequence clusters from the two donors were found to be largely donor specific. In two donors, T-cell clones that expanded and contracted after mild COVID-19 were tracked by sequencing TCRalpha and TCRbeta repertoires over time. The cohort was made up of two young adult volunteers, one female and one male, who were previously healthy.

Ficoll-Paque density gradient centrifugation was used to isolate PBMCs. Taken from cysteine to phenylalanine, the CDR3 has 15 residues. The sequence is cut down to CDR3 DNA, 45 bases in frame from base 1. CDR1 and CDR2, per the germline V gene, are LGHNT and FRNRAP. The junction shows trimming of 0 bases on V and 4 bases on J, plus 12 bases between the germline ends. The research as a whole found: From day 15 to 85, contracting clones showed balanced CD4/CD8 phenotypes, whereas a second wave of clones that expanded from day 15 to 37 leaned towards CD4+. Contracting CD4+ clones turned up mainly in the CM and EM memory subsets, whereas EMRA was where CD8+ clones were enriched. The study covered only a couple of mild cases, and larger cohorts including severe cases with pre-infection samples were considered necessary. SARS-CoV-2 specificity was not confirmed for the second-wave clones peaking on day 37. Some responding clones were detected in pre-infection memory, which suggested that pre-existing cross-reactive memory T cells had joined the SARS-CoV-2 response.

This clonotype was seen once. Its cognate antigen has yet to be identified. The input lacks base qualities; no much larger clone sits a single base away. One read alone makes for weak evidence. Data came from an Illumina NovaSeq 6000. cDNA libraries for TCRalpha and TCRbeta were prepared by 5'RACE using constant-segment primers, with sample barcodes and unique molecular identifiers added. Trizol reagent was used to extract RNA from every sample. The libraries were amplified in two PCR steps, and the second step added a second sample barcode and Illumina TruSeq adapters. Sequencing of libraries was performed on an Illumina NovaSeq with 2 x 150 bp paired-end reads. From the authors' description of their analysis: Reads were demultiplexed and collapsed into UMI-guided consensus sequences with migec v1.2.7. Using mixcr v2.1.11, the UMI consensuses were aligned to TRA and TRB V and J templates and assembled into clonotypes. A clonotype was counted as expanded or contracted only if both edgeR and NoisET called the change significant, with noise models trained on biological replicates. edgeR calls used a false discovery rate-adjusted p below 0.01 and a log2 fold-change threshold of 1. PCA with hierarchical clustering of max-normalized trajectories of the 1000 most abundant clonotypes was used as exploratory dynamics analysis. Separately sequenced CD4+ and CD8+ repertoires were used to assign a CD4 or CD8 phenotype to each responding clone. TCRdb handled the public reads itself, with Q25 trimming in fastp and clone calling in MiXCR, and kept productive beta chains. Rows merge per CDR3 protein into single entries with the most common DNA and genes. The V and J calls were determined by TCRdb, not by the authors. The sample includes roughly 560,000 distinct CDR3 sequences, with around 21% observed a single time. Under 15% of the sample belongs to the ten largest clones.

Rearrangement joined TRBV12-5 to TRBJ1-2; the D gene is possibly TRBD1, with 5 bases matching. The receptor's source is an adult woman who had mild COVID-19 (a few samples of this study predate the infection). The sample titles of this study are shuffled in the database, so cell type and time point are left out; the donor was told from shared clones. Sample: PBMCs or a T cell subset sorted from them (not recorded which). The sequenced DNA: TGTGCTAGTGGTTTGGTATTAAGGGGATCCTATGGCTACACCTTC. This codes for CASGLVLRGSYGYTF. When the CDR3 is completed using the reference TRBV12-5 and TRBJ1-2 genes on either side, the full variable domain is DARVTQTPRHKVTEMGQEVTMRCQPILGHNTVFWYRQTMMQGLELLAYFRNRAPLDDSGMPKDRFSAEMPDATLATLKIQPSEPRDSAVYFCASGLVLRGSYGYTFGSGTRLTVV.